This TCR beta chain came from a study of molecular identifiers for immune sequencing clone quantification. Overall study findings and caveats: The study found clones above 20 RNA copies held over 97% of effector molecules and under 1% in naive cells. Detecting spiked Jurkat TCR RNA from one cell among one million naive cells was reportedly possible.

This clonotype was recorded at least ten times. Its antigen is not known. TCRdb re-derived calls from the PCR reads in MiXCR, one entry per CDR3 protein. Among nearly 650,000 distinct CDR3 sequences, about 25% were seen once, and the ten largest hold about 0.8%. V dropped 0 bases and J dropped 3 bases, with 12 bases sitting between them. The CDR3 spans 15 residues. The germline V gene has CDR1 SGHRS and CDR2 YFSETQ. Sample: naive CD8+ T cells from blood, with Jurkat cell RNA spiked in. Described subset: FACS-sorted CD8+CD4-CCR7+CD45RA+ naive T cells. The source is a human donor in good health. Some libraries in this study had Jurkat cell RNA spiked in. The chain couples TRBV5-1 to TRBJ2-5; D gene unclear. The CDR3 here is CASSLEAGYEETQYF. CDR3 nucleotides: TGCGCCAGCAGCTTGGAGGCTGGTTACGAAGAGACCCAGTACTTC.